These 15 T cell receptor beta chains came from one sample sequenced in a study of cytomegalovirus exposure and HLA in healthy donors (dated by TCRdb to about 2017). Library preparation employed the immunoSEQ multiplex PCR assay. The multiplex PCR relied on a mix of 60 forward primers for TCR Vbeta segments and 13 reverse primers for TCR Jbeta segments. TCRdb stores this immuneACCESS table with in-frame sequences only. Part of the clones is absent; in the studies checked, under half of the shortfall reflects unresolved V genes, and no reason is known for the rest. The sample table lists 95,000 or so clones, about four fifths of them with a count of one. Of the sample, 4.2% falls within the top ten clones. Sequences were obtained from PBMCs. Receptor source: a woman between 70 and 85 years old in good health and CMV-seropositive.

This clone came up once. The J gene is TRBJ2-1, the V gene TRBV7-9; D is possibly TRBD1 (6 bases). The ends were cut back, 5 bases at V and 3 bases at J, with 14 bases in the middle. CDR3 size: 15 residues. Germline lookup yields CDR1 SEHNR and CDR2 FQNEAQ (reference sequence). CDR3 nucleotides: TGTGCCAGCAGCCCTACACAGGGCTACTACAATGAGCAGTTCTTC. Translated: CASSPTQGYYNEQFF. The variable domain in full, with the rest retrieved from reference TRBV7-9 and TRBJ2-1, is DTGVSQNPRHKITKRGQNVTFRCDPISEHNRLYWYRQTLGQGPEFLTYFQNEAQLEKSRLLSDRFSAERPKGSFSTLEIQRTEQGDSAMYLCASSPTQGYYNEQFFGPGTRLTVL.

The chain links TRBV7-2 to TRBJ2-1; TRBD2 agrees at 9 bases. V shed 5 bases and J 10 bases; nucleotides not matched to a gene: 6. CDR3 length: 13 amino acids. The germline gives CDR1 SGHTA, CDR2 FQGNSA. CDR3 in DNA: TGTGCCAGCAGCGGCGGACTAGCGAGGGAGCAGTTCTTC. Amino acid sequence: CASSGGLAREQFF.

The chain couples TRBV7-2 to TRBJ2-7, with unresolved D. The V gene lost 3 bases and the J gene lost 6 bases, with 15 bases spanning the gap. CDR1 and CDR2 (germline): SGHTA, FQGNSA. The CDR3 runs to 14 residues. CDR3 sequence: CASSLGPGKGEQYF. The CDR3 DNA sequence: TGTGCCAGCAGCTTGGGTCCAGGAAAAGGCGAGCAGTACTTC.

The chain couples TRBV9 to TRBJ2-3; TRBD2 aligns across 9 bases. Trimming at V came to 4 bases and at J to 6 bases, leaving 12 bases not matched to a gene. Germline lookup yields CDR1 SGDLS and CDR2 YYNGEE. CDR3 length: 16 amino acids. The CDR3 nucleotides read TGTGCCAGCAGCCTAGGGGGCGGGAGGGCCGACGATACGCAGTATTTT. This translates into CASSLGGGRADDTQYF.

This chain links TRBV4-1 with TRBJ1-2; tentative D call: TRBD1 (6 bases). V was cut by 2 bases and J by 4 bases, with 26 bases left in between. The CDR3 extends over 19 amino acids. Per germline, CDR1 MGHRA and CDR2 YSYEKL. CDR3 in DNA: TGCGCCAGCAGCCAAATCGGATGGAGACAGGTCGACCCGGGCTATGGCTACACCTTC. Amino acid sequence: CASSQIGWRQVDPGYGYTF.

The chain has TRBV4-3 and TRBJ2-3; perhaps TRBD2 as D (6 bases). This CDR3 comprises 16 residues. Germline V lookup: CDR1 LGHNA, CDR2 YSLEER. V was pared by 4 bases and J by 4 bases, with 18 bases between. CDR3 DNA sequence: TGCGCCAGCAGCCTCACCAGTCTGGAGGGACCAGATACGCAGTATTTT. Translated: CASSLTSLEGPDTQYF.

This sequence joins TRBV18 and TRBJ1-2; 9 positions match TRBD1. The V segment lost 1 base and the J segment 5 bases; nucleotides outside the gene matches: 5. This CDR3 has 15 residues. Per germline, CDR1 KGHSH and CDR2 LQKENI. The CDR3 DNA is TGTGCCAGCTCACCACAGGACAGGGGAGGTTATGGCTACACCTTC. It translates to CASSPQDRGGYGYTF.

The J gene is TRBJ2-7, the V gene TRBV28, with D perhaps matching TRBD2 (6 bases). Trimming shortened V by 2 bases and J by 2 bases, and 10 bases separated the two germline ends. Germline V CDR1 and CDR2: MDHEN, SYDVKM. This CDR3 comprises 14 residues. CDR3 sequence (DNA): TGTGCCAGCAGTTTACTAGCGACCACCTACGAGCAGTACTTC. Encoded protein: CASSLLATTYEQYF.

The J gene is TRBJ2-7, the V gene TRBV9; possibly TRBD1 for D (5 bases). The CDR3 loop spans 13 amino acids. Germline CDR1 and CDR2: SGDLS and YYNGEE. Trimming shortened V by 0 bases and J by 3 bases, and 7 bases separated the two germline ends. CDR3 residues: CASSVDQGYEQYF. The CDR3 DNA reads TGTGCCAGCAGCGTAGATCAGGGCTACGAGCAGTACTTC.

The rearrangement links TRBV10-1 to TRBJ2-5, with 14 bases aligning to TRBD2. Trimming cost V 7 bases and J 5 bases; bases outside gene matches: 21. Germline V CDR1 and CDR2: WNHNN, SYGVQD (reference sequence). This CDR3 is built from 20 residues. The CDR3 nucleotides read TGCGCCAGCACTTACCAGATTAAGCCGGGACTAGCGGGAGAGTATGAGACCCAGTACTTC. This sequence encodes CASTYQIKPGLAGEYETQYF.

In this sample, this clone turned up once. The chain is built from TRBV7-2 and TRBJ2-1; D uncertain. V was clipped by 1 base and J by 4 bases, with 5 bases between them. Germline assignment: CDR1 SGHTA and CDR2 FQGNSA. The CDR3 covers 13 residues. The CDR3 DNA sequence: TGTGCCAGCAGCTTAGACGGTTACAATGAGCAGTTCTTC. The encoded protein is CASSLDGYNEQFF. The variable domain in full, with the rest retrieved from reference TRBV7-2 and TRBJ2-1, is GAGVSQSPSNKVTEKGKDVELRCDPISGHTALYWYRQSLGQGLEFLIYFQGNSAPDKSGLPSDRFSAERTGGSVSTLTIQRTQQEDSAVYLCASSLDGYNEQFFGPGTRLTVL.

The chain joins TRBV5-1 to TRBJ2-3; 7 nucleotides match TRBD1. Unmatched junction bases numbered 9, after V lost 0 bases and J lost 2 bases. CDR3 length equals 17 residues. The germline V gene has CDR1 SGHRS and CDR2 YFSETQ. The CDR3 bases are TGCGCCAGCAGCTTGGGTCTAGGGGGCGGCCTCACAGATACGCAGTATTTT. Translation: CASSLGLGGGLTDTQYF.

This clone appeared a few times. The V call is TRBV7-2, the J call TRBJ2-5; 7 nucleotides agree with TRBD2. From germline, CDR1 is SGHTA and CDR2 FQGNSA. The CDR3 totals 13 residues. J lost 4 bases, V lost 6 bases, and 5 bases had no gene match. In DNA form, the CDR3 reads TGTGCCAGCAGGTGGGCGGGAGCAGAGACCCAGTACTTC. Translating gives CASRWAGAETQYF.

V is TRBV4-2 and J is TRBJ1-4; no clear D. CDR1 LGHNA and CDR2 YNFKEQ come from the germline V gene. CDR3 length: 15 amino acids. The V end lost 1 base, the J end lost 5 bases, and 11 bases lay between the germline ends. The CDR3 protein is CASSQVGSENEKLFF. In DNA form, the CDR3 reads TGTGCCAGCAGCCAAGTGGGTTCGGAGAATGAAAAACTGTTTTTT.

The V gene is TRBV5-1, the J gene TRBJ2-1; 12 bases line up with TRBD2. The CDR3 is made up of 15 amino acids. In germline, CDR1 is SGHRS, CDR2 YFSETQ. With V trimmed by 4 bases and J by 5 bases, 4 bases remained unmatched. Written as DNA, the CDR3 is TGCGCCAGCAGCCTCGGACTAGCGGGGCACAATGAGCAGTTCTTC. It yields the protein CASSLGLAGHNEQFF.